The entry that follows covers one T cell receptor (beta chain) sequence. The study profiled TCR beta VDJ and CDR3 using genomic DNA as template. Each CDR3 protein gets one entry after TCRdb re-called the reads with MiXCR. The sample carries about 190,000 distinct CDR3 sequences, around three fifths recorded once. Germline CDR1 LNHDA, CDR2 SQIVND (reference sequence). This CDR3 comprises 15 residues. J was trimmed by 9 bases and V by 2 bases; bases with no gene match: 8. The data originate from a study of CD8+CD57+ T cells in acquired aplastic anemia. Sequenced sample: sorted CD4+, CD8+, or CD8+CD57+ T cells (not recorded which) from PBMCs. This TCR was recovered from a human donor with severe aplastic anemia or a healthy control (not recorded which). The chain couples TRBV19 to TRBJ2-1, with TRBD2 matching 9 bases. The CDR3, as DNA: TGTGCCAGTAGTATATTGCGGGGGGGCGCCGGTGAGCAGTTCTTC. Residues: CASSILRGGAGEQFF.